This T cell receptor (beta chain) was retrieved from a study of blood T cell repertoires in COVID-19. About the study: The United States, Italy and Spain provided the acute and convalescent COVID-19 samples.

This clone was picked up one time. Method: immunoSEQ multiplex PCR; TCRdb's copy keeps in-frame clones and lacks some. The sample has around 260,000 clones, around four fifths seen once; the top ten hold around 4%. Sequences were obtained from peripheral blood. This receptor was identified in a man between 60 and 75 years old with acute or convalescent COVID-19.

CDR3: CSASLRGNTEAFF. CDR3 in DNA: TGCAGTGCTAGTCTACGGGGGAACACTGAAGCTTTCTTT. The chain has TRBV20-1 and TRBJ1-1; D is ambiguous. This CDR3 has 13 residues. Germline CDR1 and CDR2: DFQATT and SNEGSKA (reference sequence). Trimming cost V 3 bases and J 1 base, with 9 bases left between them.